This T cell receptor beta chain derives from a study of cytomegalovirus exposure and HLA in healthy donors. Study-wide context: HLA-typed donors contributed about 85 million unique TCRs, which were held in an early data release.

The study, taken as a whole, reports: Rarity held for most TCR sequences, but there were some public TCRs that occurred in many donors.

PCR amplification relied on 60 Vbeta primers (plus 13 Jbeta primers). Generated by immunoSEQ multiplex PCR, the TCRdb table keeps only in-frame clones and is missing some. In the table there are 150,000 to 200,000 clones, approximately 86% of which are singletons. Germline CDR1 and CDR2: DFQATT and SNEGSKA (reference sequence). The V gene lost 7 bases and the J gene lost 5 bases, with 11 bases spanning the gap. CDR3 size: 11 residues. A remark on this clone: Antigen specificity is unknown.

Material for sequencing was PBMCs. The chain employs TRBV20-1 and TRBJ2-5; possibly TRBD1 for D (6 bases). The sequence derives from a woman aged 18-30 years in good health and CMV-seronegative. Here the CDR3 DNA reads TGCAGTGTTACAGGGTTGGAGACCCAGTACTTC. This encodes CSVTGLETQYF.